This entry lists 3 T cell receptor beta chains sequenced from one sample in a study of blood T cells in healthy people across ages. Through a sample-barcoded 5' primer and a J-beta primer mix, a second PCR was run for roughly 6 to 12 cycles. TCRdb redid the calling of the 5' RACE reads with MiXCR, one entry per CDR3 protein. The sample holds some 700,000 distinct CDR3 sequences, 22% seen once. Material for sequencing was blood. These receptors came from a man aged 65-85 years in good health.

In its sample, this clonotype was seen a few times. The chain is built from TRBV18 and TRBJ2-5; 7 bases map to TRBD2. The last part of the DNA fits TRBJ2-1 better; the J call may be wrong. CDR3 length: 17 residues. CDR1 is KGHSH and CDR2 is LQKENI in the germline V gene. The DNA of the CDR3 is TGTGCCAGCTCACCAATCAGGACTAGTGGACGAAACAATGAGCAGTTCTTC. It is translated as CASSPIRTSGRNNEQFF.

This clonotype was seen only a few times. For the CDR3, the DNA is TGTGCCAGCAGTTATCGAGGATCACCCCTCCACTTT. This sequence encodes CASSYRGSPLHF. The V and J genes are TRBV6-2 or TRBV6-3 and TRBJ1-6; D remains ambiguous. The V gene's germline CDR1 is MNHEY and CDR2 SVGEGT. The length of the CDR3 is 12 residues. V was cut by 3 bases and J by 10 bases, with 7 bases left in between.

On this clonotype itself: A junction boundary mismatches the germline segment, possibly from a read error. The chain has TRBV12-3 or TRBV12-4 and TRBJ2-3, with D hard to call. This CDR3 spans 15 amino acids. The CDR3 DNA reads as TGTGCCAGCAGGAGCGATCTATCCCGCGCAGATGCGCAGTATTTT. As protein: CASRSDLSRADAQYF.